A selection of T cell receptor beta chains follows, all from one sample in a study of CD8+ T cells in alopecia areata. The repertoire was sequenced with immunoSEQ multiplex PCR; TCRdb's copy has only in-frame clones and lacks some. The sample lists roughly 75,000 clones; roughly 60% were seen once. The source material was CD8+ T cells sorted from blood, sampled at week 0. The receptors shown here come from a human donor with alopecia areata. Both conserved end residues are part of each CDR3. D genes are given only for firm matches. Rows give clone size only sometimes, using once, few, many, or a class for an expanded clone.

TRBV29-1	-	-	TRBJ1-1	TGCAGCGTTGAAGTCCCGAGGGGGGACACTGAAGCTTTCTTT	CSVEVPRGDTEAFF
TRBV5-1	-	-	TRBJ2-1	TGCGCCAGCAGCTTGGACCGGCCCTACAATGAGCAGTTCTTC	CASSLDRPYNEQFF
TRBV6-5	-	-	TRBJ1-4	TGTGCCAGCAGTTCGGATAGGCAGCCTAATGAAAAACTGTTTTTT	CASSSDRQPNEKLFF
TRBV13	few	-	TRBJ1-6	TGTGCCAGCGGCGAGGTTGGGTCAAAGGATAATTCACCCCTCCACTTT	CASGEVGSKDNSPLHF
TRBV5-1	-	TRBD2	TRBJ2-1	TGCGCCAGCAGCTTGGCGGCTAGCGGGAGGCCCCTCCACGACTACAATGAGCAGTTCTTC	CASSLAASGRPLHDYNEQFF
TRBV5-4	-	-	TRBJ1-1	TGTGCCAGCAGCTTGAGGGGGGACGCTTTCTTT	CASSLRGDAFF
TRBV29-1	-	-	TRBJ2-1	TGCAGCGTTGGTCAGAATGAGCAGTTCTTC	CSVGQNEQFF
TRBV7-9	-	-	TRBJ1-5	TGTGCCAGCAGCTTAGTTTTGTCCGGGGTTCGCAATCAGCCCCAGCATTTT	CASSLVLSGVRNQPQHF
TRBV28	-	-	TRBJ2-1	TGTGCCAGCAGTTCCAGGGACCCCCTGGAGCAGTTCTTC	CASSSRDPLEQFF
TRBV15	-	-	TRBJ2-7	TGTGCCACCAGCAGAGCCGCAGGGGCAGCCTTCGAGCAGTACTTC	CATSRAAGAAFEQYF
TRBV21-1	few	-	TRBJ1-5	TGTGCCAGCATCACTCCGGGACAGGGAGGGAAGGGCAATCAGCCCCAGCATTTT	CASITPGQGGKGNQPQHF
TRBV29-1	few	TRBD1	TRBJ2-7	TGCAGCGTGGTATGGGACAGCTCCTACGAGCAGTACTTC	CSVVWDSSYEQYF
TRBV4-1	-	TRBD1	TRBJ1-2	TGCGCCAGCAGCCAGACGACAGGGAAAGATGGCTACACCTTC	CASSQTTGKDGYTF
TRBV30	-	-	TRBJ2-3	TGTGCCTGGAGTAGCTTGGGGGGCACAGATACGCAGTATTTT	CAWSSLGGTDTQYF
TRBV29-1	-	TRBD2	TRBJ2-3	TGCAGCGCCCCGGGACTAGCGGGAGGGCCACAAGATACGCAGTATTTT	CSAPGLAGGPQDTQYF
TRBV29-1	-	-	TRBJ2-5	TGCAGCGTTGAACCCCTGGAGGAGCCAGAAGAGACCCAGTACTTC	CSVEPLEEPEETQYF
TRBV19	-	TRBD2	TRBJ2-1	TGTGCCAGTAGTTTAGCGGGAGGCTCCTACAATGAGCAGTTCTTC	CASSLAGGSYNEQFF
TRBV6-5	-	-	TRBJ2-1	TGTGCCAGCAGTTACTCGGCAGGGGCATACAATGAGCAGTTCTTC	CASSYSAGAYNEQFF
TRBV29-1	-	-	TRBJ2-1	TGCAGCGTTGAAGATCCCGGAAATGAGCAGTTCTTC	CSVEDPGNEQFF
TRBV2	-	-	TRBJ2-6	TGTGCCAGCAGTGGGGGGTGGGCCAACGTCCTGACTTTC	CASSGGWANVLTF
TRBV27	-	-	TRBJ2-3	TGTGCCAGCAGTTTCAGCCGAGATACGCAGTATTTT	CASSFSRDTQYF
TRBV19	-	-	TRBJ1-5	TGTGCCAGTAGTATGGGGGGAACAAGCAATCAGCCCCAGCATTTT	CASSMGGTSNQPQHF